Following are 28 T cell receptor beta chains from one sample sequenced in a study of regulatory T cells in long-lasting Graves disease. CDR3 regions were amplified by Arm-PCR using iRepertoire HTBI primers to build TCR beta libraries. Using its own MiXCR run on the multiplex PCR reads, TCRdb lists one record per CDR3 protein. The sample shows around 470,000 distinct CDR3 sequences, around 15% of them seen only once. Described time point: newly diagnosed GD, antithyroid drugs for less than 3 months. With RNA extracted from PBMCs as input, the TCR library was made. The data were also submitted as part of a second study, on T cells in Graves' hyperthyroidism and ophthalmopathy.

Here the sequenced sample was peripheral blood mononuclear cells (PBMCs), taken at new diagnosis, from a patient treated with antithyroid drugs. These TCRs come from a woman in her fifties or sixties with Graves disease.

This clonotype was detected a few times. V and J are TRBV20-1 and TRBJ1-5; D may be TRBD1 (6 bases). CDR3 length: 12 amino acids. V was pared by 6 bases and J by 6 bases, with 12 bases between. Per the germline V gene, CDR1 is DFQATT and CDR2 is SNEGSKA (reference sequence). The CDR3 spells CSAMGGGQPQHF. The DNA of the CDR3 is TGCAGTGCCATGGGAGGGGGTCAGCCCCAGCATTTT.

Many counts were recorded for this clonotype. The rearrangement uses TRBV5-1 and TRBJ2-3, with 10 nucleotides matching TRBD1. From germline, CDR1 is SGHRS and CDR2 YFSETQ. With V trimmed by 6 bases and J by 3 bases, 7 bases remained unmatched. This CDR3 spans 15 amino acids. CDR3 amino acids: CASIGQGVGTDTQYF. The CDR3 nucleotides read TGCGCCAGCATCGGACAGGGGGTTGGAACAGATACGCAGTATTTT.

The chain uses TRBV6-2 or TRBV6-3 and TRBJ1-6; D gene unclear. V lost 0 bases, J lost 11 bases, and 11 bases lay in between. There are 14 residues in the CDR3. Germline assignment: CDR1 MNHEY and CDR2 SVGEGT. For the CDR3, the DNA is TGTGCCAGCAGTTACTCGAATAGGATCACACCCCTCCACTTT. This sequence encodes CASSYSNRITPLHF.

In its sample, this clonotype was seen many times. V and J are TRBV18 and TRBJ2-5; D remains unclear. The CDR3 has 13 residues. With 2 bases removed from V and 1 base from J, the gap between germline ends came to 5 bases. The germline CDR1 and CDR2 sequences are KGHSH and LQKENI. In DNA form, the CDR3 reads TGTGCCAGCTCACCAGGATTCCAAGAGACCCAGTACTTC. Translating it yields CASSPGFQETQYF.

Ten or more counts support this clonotype. The chain carries TRBV2 and TRBJ1-5; 7 nucleotides line up with TRBD1. Germline V gives CDR1 SNHLY, CDR2 FYNNEI. V lost 6 bases and J lost 0; bases outside the gene matches: 5. The CDR3 consists of 15 residues. Here the CDR3 reads CASRGTENSNQPQHF. The CDR3 bases are TGTGCCAGCAGGGGGACAGAGAATAGCAATCAGCCCCAGCATTTT.

This clonotype was observed at least ten times. This chain joins TRBV20-1 and TRBJ1-1; unclear D gene. CDR3 length equals 14 residues. In germline, CDR1 is DFQATT, CDR2 SNEGSKA (reference sequence). The V gene lost 5 bases and the J gene lost 0 bases, with 13 bases spanning the gap. Here the CDR3 DNA reads TGCAGTGCTCCCCCAGGAATCATGAACACTGAAGCTTTCTTT. As protein: CSAPPGIMNTEAFF.

This clonotype was found many times. This chain links TRBV7-8 with TRBJ2-5; maybe TRBD1 (5 bases). The CDR3 has 16 amino acids. The germline gives CDR1 SGHVS, CDR2 FQNEAQ. V lost 0 bases and J 2 bases, leaving 13 bases between the germline ends. The CDR3 DNA sequence: TGTGCCAGCAGCTTAGCGGTGGGGCAGCCACAAGAGACCCAGTACTTC. Translation gives CASSLAVGQPQETQYF.

This clonotype was found many times. The rearrangement uses TRBV2 and TRBJ2-4, with D possibly being TRBD2 (6 bases). CDR1 is SNHLY and CDR2 is FYNNEI in the germline V gene. V was pared by 3 bases and J by 1 base, with 10 bases between. This CDR3 is built from 15 residues. The CDR3 region has the DNA TGTGCCAGCAGTGACGGGGAGGTGGCCAAAAACATTCAGTACTTC. The encoded protein is CASSDGEVAKNIQYF.

The rearrangement joins TRBV7-9 to TRBJ2-1; no definite D call. The CDR3 sequence is 15 residues long. The germline CDR1 and CDR2 sequences are SEHNR and FQNEAQ (reference sequence). The V and J ends lost 1 base and 4 bases respectively, with 11 bases between them. The CDR3 sequence: CASSLEPFKYNEQFF. CDR3 nucleotide sequence: TGTGCCAGCAGCTTAGAACCCTTTAAGTACAATGAGCAGTTCTTC.

This clonotype has a handful of counts. The rearrangement joins TRBV7-2 to TRBJ2-7, with D perhaps matching TRBD2 (6 bases). Germline V lookup: CDR1 SGHTA, CDR2 FQGNSA. The CDR3 covers 14 residues. Trimming took off 5 bases at V and 2 bases at J, with 13 bases between the two ends. The CDR3 sequence is CASSTGLKPYEQYF. As DNA, the CDR3 is TGTGCCAGCAGCACGGGACTCAAACCCTACGAGCAGTACTTC. The full variable domain, rest sourced from reference TRBV7-2 and TRBJ2-7, is GAGVSQSPSNKVTEKGKDVELRCDPISGHTALYWYRQSLGQGLEFLIYFQGNSAPDKSGLPSDRFSAERTGGSVSTLTIQRTQQEDSAVYLCASSTGLKPYEQYFGPGTRLTVT.

The rearrangement links TRBV27 to TRBJ1-2; 10 nucleotides agree with TRBD1. The CDR3 consists of 15 residues. Germline CDR1 and CDR2: MNHEY and SMNVEV (reference sequence). The trim removed 4 bases at V and 8 bases at J, leaving 10 bases unmatched. The CDR3 is CASSSTRDRGKGYTF. For the CDR3, the DNA is TGTGCCAGCAGTTCTACCCGGGACAGGGGAAAGGGCTACACCTTC.

Comment on this clonotype: Given a much more abundant clone one base away, this may be a read error. CDR3 bases: TGTGCCAGCAGCTTGGAAAACCGGGTCCCTTACGAGCAGTACTTC. It codes for CASSLENRVPYEQYF. This sequence joins TRBV5-5 and TRBJ2-7; unclear D gene. Germline-derived CDR1 and CDR2 are SGHKS and YYEKEE (reference sequence). Trimming removed 0 bases from V and 4 bases from J, with 14 bases in between. The CDR3 consists of 15 residues.

This clonotype was seen a few times. The V gene is TRBV12-3 or TRBV12-4, the J gene TRBJ2-3; TRBD2 matches 8 bases. V lost 3 bases, J lost 5 bases, and 7 bases stayed unmatched. The CDR3 length is 15 residues. CDR3 in amino acids: CASSFNSGIGDTQYF. The CDR3 DNA sequence: TGTGCCAGCAGTTTTAATAGCGGGATTGGAGATACGCAGTATTTT.

This clonotype was picked up many times. As DNA, the CDR3 is TGTGCCAGCAGCTTAGCGGTAGCGGTCTACAATGAGCAGTTCTTC. Translating it yields CASSLAVAVYNEQFF. The chain joins TRBV11-1 to TRBJ2-1, with D maybe TRBD2 (6 bases). V shed 0 bases and J shed 3 bases, with 9 bases lying between them. CDR1 and CDR2 from the germline V gene are SGHAT and FQDESV (reference sequence). The CDR3 covers 15 residues.

Here the CDR3 reads CASSVGSAEAFF. CDR3 nucleotide sequence: TGTGCCAGCTCGGTTGGGAGTGCTGAAGCTTTCTTT. This chain joins TRBV18 and TRBJ1-1; D not certain. CDR1 is KGHSH and CDR2 is LQKENI in the germline V gene. This CDR3 is built from 12 residues. V lost 6 bases and J lost 6, with 11 bases in between.

This clonotype was detected many times. The chain recombines TRBV5-1 with TRBJ1-1, with D perhaps TRBD1 (6 bases). V lost 1 base, J lost 1 base, and 8 bases lay in between. The CDR3 spans 14 residues. The germline CDR1 and CDR2 sequences are SGHRS and YFSETQ. The CDR3 nucleotides are TGCGCCAGCAGCTTGCACAGGGCGAACACTGAAGCTTTCTTT. Translating it yields CASSLHRANTEAFF.

V is TRBV2 and J is TRBJ2-1; 11 bases agree with TRBD2. V lost 8 bases and J lost 1; bases outside the gene matches: 4. From germline, CDR1 is SNHLY and CDR2 FYNNEI. The CDR3 consists of 15 residues. The CDR3 DNA follows: TGTGCCAGCCGGACTAGCGGGTATTCCTACAATGAGCAGTTCTTC. It codes for CASRTSGYSYNEQFF.

This clonotype was picked up many times. The V call is TRBV27, the J call TRBJ2-2, with D perhaps TRBD2 (7 bases). The CDR3 has 17 amino acids. V dropped 2 bases and J dropped 1 base, with 14 bases sitting between them. The V gene's germline CDR1 is MNHEY and CDR2 SMNVEV (reference sequence). The chain's CDR3 is CASSLLNREGNTGELFF. Written as DNA, the CDR3 is TGTGCCAGCAGTTTACTTAACAGGGAGGGGAACACCGGGGAGCTGTTTTTT.

This clonotype occurred a few times. A much larger clone lies one base from this, so it may be a read error. The chain carries TRBV20-1 and TRBJ2-3; tentative D call: TRBD2 (5 bases). The CDR3 is 16 amino acids. V was clipped by 5 bases and J by 2 bases, with 20 bases between them. Germline V gene lookup returns CDR1 DFQATT and CDR2 SNEGSKA (reference sequence). The CDR3 region is CSAGLPSRSFTDTQYF. In nucleotides, the CDR3 is TGCAGTGCTGGATTACCTAGCAGGAGCTTCACAGATACGCAGTATTTT.

This clonotype was observed many times. This chain uses TRBV10-1 with TRBJ2-7; no firm D call. The V end lost 3 bases, the J end lost 1 base, and 7 bases lay between the germline ends. The CDR3 consists of 13 residues. In germline, CDR1 is WNHNN, CDR2 SYGVQD (reference sequence). Here the CDR3 DNA reads TGCGCCAGCAGTGATGGGCCATCCTACGAGCAGTACTTC. Translating gives CASSDGPSYEQYF.

This clonotype was counted a few times. The rearrangement links TRBV3-1 to TRBJ2-1; perhaps TRBD1 as D (6 bases). Germline-derived CDR1 and CDR2 are LGHDT and YNNKEL (reference sequence). Trimming removed 1 base from V and 2 bases from J, with 12 bases in between. The CDR3 is 16 residues long. The CDR3, as DNA: TGTGCCAGCAGCCAAGTTACAGGGTTCACCTACAATGAGCAGTTCTTC. Translating it yields CASSQVTGFTYNEQFF.

This clonotype was found a few times. The CDR3 spells CASSEQYRGPIDEQYF. In DNA, the CDR3 is TGTGCCAGCAGTGAACAGTATCGAGGGCCTATTGACGAGCAGTACTTC. The chain has TRBV25-1 and TRBJ2-7, with D tentatively TRBD2 (5 bases). Germline CDR1 reads MGHDK; CDR2 reads SYGVNS. The CDR3 spans 16 residues. Trimming shortened V by 2 bases and J by 5 bases, and 19 bases separated the two germline ends.

This clonotype appeared many times. The chain links TRBV2 to TRBJ2-3; 12 bases align to TRBD2. Germline lookup yields CDR1 SNHLY and CDR2 FYNNEI. CDR3 length: 18 residues. V lost 6 bases, J lost 1 base, and 11 bases stayed unmatched. The CDR3 DNA follows: TGTGCCAGCAGGAGACTAGCGGGAGCTGGGTTGGGCACAGATACGCAGTATTTT. Translation gives CASRRLAGAGLGTDTQYF.

Of note for this clonotype: At one end the junction does not follow the germline gene, possibly because of a read error. The chain joins TRBV10-3 to TRBJ2-7; maybe TRBD2 (6 bases). In germline, CDR1 is ENHRY, CDR2 SYGVKD. The CDR3 totals 17 residues. This chain's CDR3 is CAISKSWILREAYEQYF. CDR3 nucleotides: TGTGCCATCAGTAAGTCATGGATCCTCAGGGAGGCTTATGAGCAGTACTTC.

V is TRBV6-5 and J is TRBJ2-7; possible D gene TRBD1, 6 bases. CDR3 length: 17 residues. The V end lost 0 bases, the J end lost 6 bases, and 21 bases lay between the germline ends. Germline CDR1 is MNHEY and CDR2 is SVGAGI. CDR3 sequence reads: CASSYSKIGTWGIEQYF. For the CDR3, the DNA is TGTGCCAGCAGTTACTCAAAAATCGGGACATGGGGCATCGAGCAGTACTTC.

This chain links TRBV6-1 with TRBJ1-4; no clear D gene. V shed 1 base and J shed 0 bases, with 9 bases lying between them. The CDR3 is made up of 16 amino acids. CDR1 MNHNS and CDR2 SASEGT come from the germline V gene. CDR3 nucleotide sequence: TGTGCCAGCAGTGAAGATAATAGGTCAACTAATGAAAAACTGTTTTTT. This translates into CASSEDNRSTNEKLFF.

The chain has TRBV7-2 and TRBJ1-6, with no clear D. There are 13 residues in the CDR3. The ends were cut back, 5 bases at V and 8 bases at J, with 10 bases in the middle. Germline CDR1 SGHTA, CDR2 FQGNSA. The CDR3 loop is CASSIGRDSPLHF. The CDR3 DNA reads as TGTGCCAGCAGCATCGGACGGGATTCACCCCTCCACTTT.

This clonotype was seen at least ten times. The chain recombines TRBV3-1 with TRBJ1-5; D gene unclear. The CDR3 length is 12 residues. Germline V gene sequence: CDR1 LGHDT, CDR2 YNNKEL (reference sequence). Trimming pared 0 bases from V and 7 bases from J, leaving 4 bases between. CDR3: CASSQDRQPQHF. The CDR3 bases are TGTGCCAGCAGCCAAGACCGCCAGCCCCAGCATTTT.